This TCR beta chain was obtained from a study of cytomegalovirus exposure and HLA in healthy donors (dated by TCRdb to about 2017). With regard to the full study: An earlier analysis of about 530 of the donors reported around 280 Gb of sequence data and around 100 million unique TCR beta sequences obtained from around 180 million T cells. An early release covering 550 to 700 HLA-typed donors comprised about 310 gigabases of sequencing data and some 79 million unique TCR sequences. Of the roughly 390 genotyped donors, roughly 76% were placed in the genetic ancestry cluster associated with self-reported Caucasian donors. The aim of the study was to test whether cataloging public T cell receptors could identify signatures of past pathogen exposure. The study profiled the T cell repertoires of about 720 subjects by immunosequencing and related them to cytomegalovirus serostatus. A separate validation cohort of about 110 different subjects was used in addition to the 666-subject first cohort. To predict cytomegalovirus infection status, the study combined high-throughput TCR immunosequencing, statistical association of individual TCRs with disease status, and machine learning. To study patterns of TCR occurrence, a later analysis re-analyzed previously published TCR beta repertoires from under 750 donors and added high-resolution HLA genotyping. The later analysis used no new phenotypic data to find candidate immune exposures, relying instead on TCR beta sequences and their occurrence across donors. An earlier analysis of nearly 600 of the donors applied high-throughput TCR beta sequencing to assess whether each TCR beta V gene segment acted as functional or pseudogenic. Donor age, sex, ethnicity and CMV serostatus were compiled together with the repertoire data. A later genetic analysis used genome-wide SNP genotypes for about three fifths of the 666 donors, treating that subset as a discovery cohort. Every discovery cohort repertoire had been produced on one sequencing platform. HLA typing included class I and class II loci at four-digit resolution. The number of donors typed differed by locus, with about 629-630 for A, B, C, DRB1 and DQB1, around 500 for DQA1, some 570 for DPA1, and approximately 470 for DPB1. Four to six DR-DQ haplotypes were handled as single units for association and clustering, since linkage in the cohort was strong. Among roughly 400 genotyped donors of the cohort, an average of approximately 250,000 unique TCR beta nucleotide sequences were sequenced per donor, roughly 20% of them non-productive. On the study overall, not on this receptor specifically: Assigning TCR associations to individual alleles was difficult when HLA alleles, especially DR and DQ, strongly co-occurred. Some IMGT-functional V segments, including TRBV6-2 and TRBV6-3, could not be told apart with the 87-base-pair reads, so those segments were excluded. CMV serostatus was the only immune exposure information available for the cohort. Linkage disequilibrium might explain the correlated functional status among segregating V segments, but an unknown experimental factor could not be ruled out. Across donors, most TCR sequences were observed very rarely, whereas some public TCRs were present in many individuals. V-gene and J-gene trimming of TCR beta chains was associated with a missense DCLRE1C variant in a later genetic analysis, and the association was replicated in an independent cohort. Broadly in line with IMGT annotations, most TCR beta V segments showed up in productive rearrangements about 87% or about 30% of the time in an earlier analysis of several hundred of the donors. Several of the top co-occurrence clusters appeared to be linked to parvovirus B19, influenza, CMV and Epstein-Barr virus, according to a later analysis. A later analysis found that HLA-associated TCR beta chains were more clonally expanded and had lower generation probabilities than equally common non-associated chains. The sequencing pipeline was judged likely to have produced a cluster of highly shared sequence variants as a technical artifact. According to a later analysis, most CMV-associated TCR beta chains appeared to be HLA-restricted, and the HLA associations seemed to be driven largely by CMV exposure. The authors suggested that the approach could potentially be generalized to other disease states and immunological phenotypes. In the study, some 160 TCR beta chains were listed as associated with cytomegalovirus. Roughly uniform sequencing depth across donors was assumed in presence/absence analyses, although this assumption may not hold. In vitro tests confirmed that a few of the cytomegalovirus-associated TCR beta chains recognize cytomegalovirus antigens. Because counts were too low, fewer than 20 rarely observed V segments, including chromosome 9 orphons, were excluded from the earlier analysis of several hundred of the donors. A further reported finding was that TCR beta sequences accurately predicted the HLA-A and HLA-B alleles for most subjects in the first cohort. At a false discovery rate of 0.05, a later analysis linked 15,000 to 20,000 TCR beta sequences to specific HLA alleles. According to a later analysis, TCR association rates differed among HLA loci, with DRB1 alleles showing the most associated TCRs and HLA-C alleles showing the fewest. This cohort had only TCR beta chains sequenced, and the lack of alpha or paired-chain data limited which features could be detected. Because some donors lacked HLA typing at each locus, the association tests relied only on the typed subset. In a later genetic analysis, fewer N-insertions in productive TCRs were reported among donors in an Asian-associated ancestry cluster than the roughly 700-donor mean. The classifier was reported to diagnose cytomegalovirus status with high specificity and sensitivity in both the original and validation cohorts.

In total, over 600 healthy bone marrow donors made up the cohort. All cohort members were sampled while nominally healthy, although unrecorded immune exposures were likely present. The donor tested CMV seropositive, placing the donor among the 289 seropositive members of the cohort. Each donor provided a peripheral blood sample, and peripheral blood mononuclear cells were used for TCR beta sequencing. The Qiagen DNeasy Blood Extraction Kit was used to extract genomic DNA from the blood cell samples. Remarks on this clone: Its binding antigen is unknown. The input lacks base qualities; no much larger clone sits a single base away.

From the cysteine through the phenylalanine, the CDR3 covers 18 amino acids. The sequence is cut down to CDR3 DNA, 54 bases in frame from base 1. From a lookup of the germline V gene, CDR1 and CDR2 are LGHNT and FRNRAP. The V end gives up 0 bases and the J end 0 bases, leaving 10 bases in the junction not matched to a gene. Library creation used the immunoSEQ multiplex PCR assay. A mixture of 60 forward primers for TCR Vbeta segments and 13 reverse primers for TCR Jbeta segments was used in the multiplex PCR. The CDR3 region of rearranged TCR beta genes was amplified from genomic DNA by a multiplex PCR assay. The Illumina HiSeq System was used to sequence the amplified TCR beta libraries as 87-base-pair reads. As for how the authors treated the data: In a later analysis, 80 million or so unique TCR beta chains were counted across the approximately 620 repertoires, and approximately 9.9 million of these chains were shared by at least two donors. To remove PCR and sequencing errors, raw reads were error-corrected and collapsed into unique sequences using a nearest-neighbor algorithm that merged closely related sequences. V, D and J gene segments were assigned by aligning CDR3 sequences to IMGT reference sequences. Each retained sequence needed at least a six-nucleotide match to both a V gene segment and a J gene segment. A rearrangement was called productive if the CDR3 had no stop codons and remained in frame with V and J, and every other rearrangement was called non-productive. CDR3 was defined according to IMGT convention as the region running from the second conserved V-encoded cysteine to the conserved J-encoded phenylalanine. In an earlier analysis of 550 to 650 of the donors, sequences lacking an unambiguous match to a single V gene segment were excluded. In an earlier analysis of roughly 600 of the donors, a V segment was called functional when productive rearrangements were above 56.7%, and segregating when the standard deviation between donors exceeded 5%. A statistical classification framework was built for diagnosing cytomegalovirus status from the catalog of TCR beta chain sequences. In a later analysis, V and J genes were assigned by comparing TCR nucleotide sequences against IMGT/GENE-DB human TR gene sequences. Using the TCRdist pipeline, a later analysis assigned CDR3 sequences along with most-parsimonious VDJ recombination scenarios. In a later analysis, every TCR beta chain was defined by the combination of its CDR3 amino acid sequence and its V-gene family, and reads without a unique V-gene family were dropped. A later analysis removed roughly 590 highly shared, low-generation-probability nucleotide sequences to deal with suspected cross-contamination and a sequencing artifact. In a later analysis, a clonal expansion index was calculated for each public chain from normalized within-repertoire ranks of inferred template counts. In a later analysis, generation probabilities were computed with a VDJ recombination model fitted to out-of-frame rearrangements, and the resulting probabilities were checked against IGoR. In a later analysis, TCR-TCR, TCR-HLA and TCR-CMV co-occurrence was scored with hypergeometric tests, and a repertoire-size bias correction was applied to TCR pairs. A later analysis estimated false discovery rates by permuting HLA or CMV assignments 20 times. In a later analysis, co-occurring TCRs were grouped using DBSCAN, and TCRdist sequence similarity was added for clustering within HLA-allele-positive subsets. Repertoires with fewer than 30,000 or more than 120,000 public chains were left out of co-occurrence clustering, as were five repertoires with anomalous nucleotide sharing. This immuneACCESS table, as held by TCRdb, lists in-frame sequences with V and J called but not all clones. Of the missing ones, under half trace to an unresolved V gene in checked studies; the others have no known cause. V and J calls and clone size come straight from that table; D and trimming were deduced from the DNA. The sample table holds more than 85,000 clones, of which less than 85% were seen once. Of the sample, about 7.5% falls within the top ten clones.

The sequence derives from a middle-aged man in good health and CMV-seropositive. This sequence uses TRBV12-5 and TRBJ2-7; TRBD1 lines up with 8 middle nucleotides. The sequencing sample was made of PBMCs. In nucleotides, the sequence is TGTGCTAGTGGTTTGGTCCTTGGCCGGGGGACAGGCTCCTACGAGCAGTACTTC. It translates to CASGLVLGRGTGSYEQYF.